The 8 T cell receptor beta chains presented below share a single source sample, sequenced in a study of cytomegalovirus exposure and HLA in healthy donors (dated by TCRdb to 2016 to 2017). To prepare the library, the immunoSEQ multiplex PCR assay was applied. Here the immuneACCESS table is served through TCRdb, limited to in-frame sequences with V and J called. Missing clones are a known gap in these copies; in checked studies unresolved V genes cover under half, and the rest lacks a known reason. Present in this sample are some 120,000 clones, approximately 94% of which were seen just once. About 1.7% of the sample rests with the top ten. The source material was PBMCs. The receptors stem from a man younger than 35 in good health and CMV-seronegative.

This chain uses TRBV5-6 with TRBJ1-4; no definite D call. Germline values: CDR1 SGHDT, CDR2 YYEEEE. V gave up 0 bases and J gave up 0 bases, with 9 bases separating them. The CDR3 is 16 amino acids. In nucleotides, the CDR3 is TGTGCCAGCAGCTTGGGATGGACTGCAACTAATGAAAAACTGTTTTTT. It specifies CASSLGWTATNEKLFF.

The rearrangement joins TRBV27 to TRBJ2-3, with D perhaps matching TRBD2 (5 bases). The germline V gene has CDR1 MNHEY and CDR2 SMNVEV (reference sequence). V was clipped by 3 bases and J by 8 bases, with 12 bases between them. The CDR3 sequence is 13 residues long. CDR3 nucleotides: TGTGCCAGCAGTTTGGGGATAGCGTTTACGCAGTATTTT. Residues: CASSLGIAFTQYF.

The chain uses TRBV11-2 and TRBJ2-3; 7 bases map to TRBD2. This CDR3 is built from 15 residues. Germline-derived CDR1 and CDR2 are SGHAT and FQNNGV. Losses at the gene ends were 3 bases for V and 4 bases for J; bases not matched to a gene: 7. CDR3 region: CASSLGGRAADTQYF. The CDR3 region has the DNA TGTGCCAGCAGCTTGGGCGGGAGAGCCGCAGATACGCAGTATTTT.

The J gene is TRBJ2-3, the V gene TRBV7-9, with TRBD1 as a possible D gene (6 bases). The CDR3 covers 15 residues. CDR1 is SEHNR, CDR2 FQNEAQ, per germline (reference sequence). Trimming stripped 5 bases from V and 6 bases from J, with 18 bases between. Here the CDR3 reads CASSQDNRELDTQYF. CDR3 in DNA: TGTGCCAGCAGCCAAGATAACAGGGAATTGGATACGCAGTATTTT.

This clone was seen only once. The genes are TRBV4-1 and TRBJ2-1; D might be TRBD2 (7 bases). The CDR3 spans 18 residues. V gave up 4 bases and J gave up 1 base, with 20 bases separating them. Germline V gene lookup returns CDR1 MGHRA and CDR2 YSYEKL. The CDR3 DNA is TGCGCCAGCAGCCTAAAGCTGAGGGGGGGGTTGTCCTACAATGAGCAGTTCTTC. This sequence encodes CASSLKLRGGLSYNEQFF.

This clone was seen only once. CDR3 nucleotides: TGTGCCAGCAGCCCAGGGTTGGGGGAGCAGTACTTC. Protein product: CASSPGLGEQYF. The chain uses TRBV7-2 and TRBJ2-7; maybe TRBD1 (5 bases). The CDR3 extends over 12 amino acids. V gave up 5 bases and J gave up 7 bases, with 12 bases separating them. Germline V lookup: CDR1 SGHTA, CDR2 FQGNSA.

The chain combines TRBV21-1 with TRBJ2-3; TRBD2 is the table's D call and was not checked against the DNA. TRBV21-1 is termed a pseudogene. This CDR3 has 12 amino acids. CDR3: CASSISTDTQYF. CDR3 coding DNA: TGTGCCAGCAGCATCTCCACAGATACGCAGTATTTT.

The chain joins TRBV6-1 to TRBJ1-5, with unresolved D. Germline CDR1 is MNHNS and CDR2 is SASEGT. Trimming took off 6 bases at V and 9 bases at J, with 15 bases between the two ends. The length of the CDR3 is 13 residues. The chain's CDR3 is CASSREPPTPQHF. CDR3 sequence (DNA): TGTGCCAGCAGCCGTGAGCCCCCTACGCCCCAGCATTTT.